A selection of T cell receptor beta chains follows, all from one sample in a study of blood T cells in healthy people across ages. Each CDR3 protein is one row after TCRdb ran MiXCR on the 5' RACE reads. The sample includes roughly 800,000 distinct CDR3 sequences, about three fifths of them seen just once. Sequenced: blood. Receptors were obtained from a man aged 25-45 years in good health. CDR3s include the opening cysteine and the closing phenylalanine or tryptophan. The D gene is left open where the match is weak. Clone size is given for some rows only: seen once, a few or many times, or a class if the clone is expanded.

v_call	cdr3_length	clone_size	j_call	d_call	cdr3_aa	cdr3_nt
TRBV15	14	.	TRBJ2-1	TRBD1	CATSNRQGRNEQFF	TGTGCCACCAGTAATAGACAGGGAAGAAATGAGCAGTTCTTC
TRBV9	18	.	TRBJ1-5	TRBD1	CASSAGTGGPYSNQPQHF	TGTGCCAGCAGCGCTGGGACAGGTGGGCCTTATAGCAATCAGCCCCAGCATTTT
TRBV12-3/TRBV12-4	18	.	TRBJ2-1	TRBD2	CASSLALDSGGENNEQFF	TGTGCCAGCAGTTTAGCCCTTGATAGCGGGGGAGAGAACAATGAGCAGTTCTTC
TRBV20-1	13	.	TRBJ2-7	.	CSASHREVHEQYF	TGCAGTGCTAGTCACAGGGAAGTCCACGAGCAGTACTTC
TRBV29-1	13	.	TRBJ1-5	.	CSVAGQGEEPQHF	TGCAGCGTTGCCGGGCAGGGCGAAGAGCCCCAGCATTTT
TRBV4-3	16	few	TRBJ2-3	.	CASSQDIGTYADTQYF	TGCGCCAGCAGCCAAGATATTGGAACTTACGCAGATACGCAGTATTTT
TRBV7-3	14	few	TRBJ1-2	.	CASSPPNGAVGYTF	TGTGCCAGCAGCCCACCAAATGGAGCAGTTGGCTACACCTTC
TRBV6-2/TRBV6-3	12	.	TRBJ2-1	.	CASRINDNEQFF	TGTGCCAGCCGAATAAACGACAATGAGCAGTTCTTC
TRBV12-3/TRBV12-4	15	.	TRBJ2-6	.	CASSFGRAGANVLTF	TGTGCCAGCAGTTTTGGACGTGCTGGGGCCAACGTCCTGACTTTC
TRBV29-1	13	few	TRBJ1-1	.	CSVEVGMNTEAFF	TGCAGCGTTGAGGTTGGAATGAACACTGAAGCTTTCTTT
TRBV4-1	16	.	TRBJ2-2	TRBD1	CASSQGQTGRTGELFF	TGCGCCAGCAGCCAAGGTCAGACAGGGCGTACCGGGGAGCTGTTTTTT
TRBV29-1	15	many	TRBJ2-1	.	CSVGDPPGIYNEQFF	TGCAGCGTTGGAGACCCCCCAGGGATCTACAATGAGCAGTTCTTC
TRBV7-9	13	.	TRBJ2-1	.	CASSSPLGYEQFF	TGTGCCAGCAGCTCACCACTTGGGTATGAGCAGTTCTTC
TRBV7-2	16	.	TRBJ2-1	.	CASIARGAVSYNEQFF	TGTGCCAGCATCGCACGGGGGGCGGTCTCCTACAATGAGCAGTTCTTC
TRBV29-1	12	few	TRBJ2-7	.	CSVKSRNYEQYF	TGCAGCGTAAAGTCACGGAACTACGAGCAGTACTTC
TRBV19	15	.	TRBJ2-7	.	CASSIPGARAYEQYF	TGTGCCAGTAGTATCCCCGGGGCTAGAGCCTACGAGCAGTACTTC
TRBV20-1	16	.	TRBJ2-1	TRBD2	CSARGGASGEYNEQFF	TGCAGTGCTAGAGGGGGGGCTAGCGGGGAGTACAATGAGCAGTTCTTC
TRBV20-1	15	few	TRBJ2-7	TRBD1	CSAGLRDSNSYEQYF	TGCAGTGCTGGCCTCAGGGACAGCAACTCCTACGAGCAGTACTTC
TRBV28	13	.	TRBJ2-4	.	CASRGDPLDIQYF	TGTGCCAGCAGAGGAGACCCCCTGGACATTCAGTACTTC
TRBV6-2/TRBV6-3	12	.	TRBJ2-4	.	CASSYVRGIQYF	TGTGCCAGCAGTTACGTTAGGGGCATTCAGTACTTC
TRBV7-9	17	.	TRBJ2-6	.	CASSFPQLTSGANVLTF	TGTGCCAGCAGCTTCCCCCAGCTTACCTCTGGGGCCAACGTCCTGACTTTC
TRBV4-1	16	.	TRBJ1-1	.	CASSREGGRMNTEAFF	TGCGCCAGCAGCCGAGAAGGGGGGCGGATGAACACTGAAGCTTTCTTT
TRBV27	14	few	TRBJ2-7	TRBD1	CASRLTGVDGEQYF	TGTGCCAGCAGGCTGACAGGGGTGGATGGCGAGCAGTACTTC
TRBV20-1	15	few	TRBJ2-5	TRBD1	CSASLDRGFRETQYF	TGCAGTGCTAGCCTGGACAGGGGGTTCAGAGAGACCCAGTACTTC
TRBV7-9	15	.	TRBJ1-6	TRBD1	CASSLSGQGTSPLHF	TGTGCCAGCAGCTTATCCGGACAGGGAACTTCACCCCTCCACTTT
TRBV3-1	14	.	TRBJ2-7	.	CASSQDHSLREQYF	TGTGCCAGCAGCCAAGATCACTCTTTAAGGGAGCAGTACTTC
TRBV29-1	13	.	TRBJ1-1	.	CSVARNLDTEAFF	TGCAGCGTTGCTAGGAATTTGGACACTGAAGCTTTCTTT
TRBV20-1	14	.	TRBJ2-1	TRBD2	CSARGWTSRNEQFF	TGCAGTGCTAGAGGTTGGACTAGCCGCAATGAGCAGTTCTTC
TRBV6-2/TRBV6-3	16	.	TRBJ2-4	TRBD1	CASRIGTAVAKNIQYF	TGTGCCAGCAGAATAGGGACAGCGGTGGCCAAAAACATTCAGTACTTC
TRBV28	11	few	TRBJ2-7	.	CASSWRYEQYF	TGTGCCAGCAGTTGGAGGTACGAGCAGTACTTC
TRBV7-8	15	.	TRBJ2-1	TRBD1	CASSSTGTGSGEQFF	TGTGCCAGCAGCTCCACCGGGACAGGCTCCGGTGAGCAGTTCTTC
TRBV21-1	17	.	TRBJ2-5	.	CASFPPAGGQKGKTQYF	TGTGCCAGCTTTCCGCCTGCGGGGGGGCAGAAGGGGAAGACCCAGTACTTC
TRBV7-2	14	few	TRBJ2-5	.	CASSRASPPEEQYF	TGTGCCAGCAGCCGTGCCTCGCCTCCGGAGGAGCAGTACTTC
TRBV5-6	16	.	TRBJ2-1	.	CASSLVRQSSYNEQFF	TGTGCCAGCAGCTTGGTACGCCAAAGCTCCTACAATGAGCAGTTCTTC
TRBV30	14	many	TRBJ2-7	.	CAWSPGIATYEQYF	TGTGCCTGGAGTCCGGGGATCGCCACCTACGAGCAGTACTTC
TRBV20-1	14	.	TRBJ2-7	TRBD2	CSASFGGASYEQYF	TGCAGTGCTTCCTTCGGGGGGGCGAGCTACGAGCAGTACTTC
TRBV20-1	12	.	TRBJ1-1	.	CSARTGNTEAFF	TGCAGTGCTAGGACAGGCAACACTGAAGCTTTCTTT
TRBV29-1	15	.	TRBJ2-3	TRBD1	CSVVWLGQATDTQYF	TGCAGCGTTGTCTGGTTGGGACAGGCTACAGATACGCAGTATTTT
TRBV28	18	.	TRBJ2-1	TRBD2	CASSSLPGLAVLYNEQFF	TGTGCCAGCAGTTCTCTTCCGGGACTAGCGGTATTATACAATGAGCAGTTCTTC
TRBV7-2	14	few	TRBJ2-7	.	CASSPRLGAYEQYF	TGTGCCAGCAGCCCCCGACTAGGGGCCTACGAGCAGTACTTC
TRBV5-1	17	few	TRBJ2-1	TRBD2	CASSPILAGGHYNEQFF	TGCGCCAGCAGCCCAATTCTAGCGGGGGGGCATTACAATGAGCAGTTCTTC
TRBV6-1	13	.	TRBJ2-5	.	CASSGVIGETQYF	TGTGCCAGTTCGGGGGTAATAGGAGAGACCCAGTACTTC
TRBV6-5	15	.	TRBJ2-1	TRBD2	CASSIQTSGYNEQFF	TGTGCCAGCAGTATTCAGACTAGCGGCTACAATGAGCAGTTCTTC
TRBV29-1	15	few	TRBJ1-2	TRBD1	CSVQESRDRGLGYTF	TGCAGCGTACAAGAGAGCCGGGACAGGGGGCTCGGCTACACCTTC
TRBV29-1	14	few	TRBJ2-5	TRBD2	CSAGLAGVEETQYF	TGCAGCGCCGGACTAGCGGGGGTTGAAGAGACCCAGTACTTC
TRBV6-2/TRBV6-3	13	.	TRBJ1-2	.	CASTPDGNYGYTF	TGTGCCAGCACTCCAGATGGGAACTATGGCTACACCTTC
TRBV4-3	16	.	TRBJ2-4	.	CASSQGLGEESVGQYF	TGCGCCAGCAGCCAGGGGTTAGGGGAGGAGTCGGTCGGGCAGTACTTC
TRBV7-2	15	once	TRBJ2-5	TRBD2	CASSVTYGGASEQYF	TGTGCCAGCAGCGTCACCTACGGGGGGGCCTCTGAGCAGTACTTC
TRBV29-1	14	.	TRBJ2-5	TRBD2	CSVEGVAGLETQYF	TGCAGCGTTGAAGGAGTAGCGGGATTGGAGACCCAGTACTTC
TRBV4-2	13	many	TRBJ2-1	TRBD2	CASSHGLGCEQFF	TGTGCCAGCAGCCACGGACTAGGTTGTGAGCAGTTCTTC
TRBV27	14	.	TRBJ2-7	.	CASSFSGVAFEQYF	TGTGCCAGCAGTTTCAGCGGTGTCGCATTCGAGCAGTACTTC